The 11 T cell receptor beta chains below all came from one sample that was sequenced in a study of blood T cell repertoires in COVID-19. Clones were read by immunoSEQ multiplex PCR, and TCRdb kept only the in-frame ones, dropping some. The sample lists 80,000 or so clones, 65% to 85% seen once, with under 20% in the top ten. Sequencing input: peripheral blood. These receptors were collected from a woman in her fifties or sixties with acute or convalescent COVID-19.

The chain uses TRBV6-5 and TRBJ2-5, with D perhaps matching TRBD2 (7 bases). The CDR3 is 16 amino acids. The germline gives CDR1 MNHEY, CDR2 SVGAGI. Trimming left V 0 bases short and J 4 bases short, with 15 bases between. The CDR3 region is CASSYSWGGRGETQYF. Here the CDR3 DNA reads TGTGCCAGCAGTTACTCGTGGGGGGGCCGAGGAGAGACCCAGTACTTC.

The gene calls are TRBV10-3 and TRBJ2-1; perhaps TRBD1 as D (6 bases). Germline V lookup: CDR1 ENHRY, CDR2 SYGVKD. The CDR3 contains 16 residues. V was clipped by 0 bases and J by 5 bases, with 14 bases between them. The CDR3 loop reads CAISESIGTPNNEQFF. CDR3 DNA: TGTGCCATCAGTGAGTCGATTGGGACACCTAACAATGAGCAGTTCTTC.

The chain joins TRBV19 to TRBJ1-1; 10 bases line up with TRBD1. CDR3 size: 13 residues. J lost 5 bases, V lost 5 bases, and 2 bases had no gene match. Germline lookup yields CDR1 LNHDA and CDR2 SQIVND (reference sequence). CDR3 DNA: TGTGCCAGTAGTCGGACAGGGGGGACTGAAGCTTTCTTT. Its protein product is CASSRTGGTEAFF.

The chain is built from TRBV7-2 and TRBJ2-5; unclear D gene. Germline V gene sequence: CDR1 SGHTA, CDR2 FQGNSA. V dropped 3 bases and J dropped 5 bases, with 10 bases sitting between them. The CDR3 spans 13 residues. The CDR3 spells CASSFEAEETQYF. The DNA for the CDR3 is TGTGCCAGCAGCTTCGAGGCCGAGGAGACCCAGTACTTC.

This chain connects TRBV9 to TRBJ2-2, with D possibly matching TRBD2 (5 bases). V lost 3 bases and J lost 4, with 16 bases in between. CDR1 is SGDLS and CDR2 is YYNGEE in the germline V gene. The CDR3 runs to 16 residues. DNA of the CDR3: TGTGCCAGCAGCGGGACCGGGCTCCGGGGCACCGGGGAGCTGTTTTTT. As protein: CASSGTGLRGTGELFF.

The CDR3 DNA is TGTGCCAGTAGTAAGGACAGGGAAGGATACGAGCAGTACTTC. Its protein product is CASSKDREGYEQYF. The chain uses TRBV19 and TRBJ2-7; 8 nucleotides align to TRBD1. V shed 4 bases and J 4 bases; nucleotides not matched to a gene: 6. This CDR3 spans 14 amino acids. CDR1 and CDR2 (germline): LNHDA, SQIVND (reference sequence). The full variable domain, in which reference TRBV19 and TRBJ2-7 provide the parts outside the CDR3, is DGGITQSPKYLFRKEGQNVTLSCEQNLNHDAMYWYRQDPGQGLRLIYYSQIVNDFQKGDIAEGYSVSREKKESFPLTVTSAQKNPTAFYLCASSKDREGYEQYFGPGTRLTVT.

The chain employs TRBV2 and TRBJ2-6; possibly TRBD1 for D (5 bases). V shed 5 bases and J shed 0 bases, with 11 bases lying between them. Germline CDR1 and CDR2: SNHLY and FYNNEI. This CDR3 is built from 16 residues. The CDR3 DNA follows: TGTGCCAGCAGTAATATAAGGGGCTCTGGGGCCAACGTCCTGACTTTC. Translation gives CASSNIRGSGANVLTF. Based on the CDR3 plus reference TRBV2 and TRBJ2-6, the full variable domain is EPEVTQTPSHQVTQMGQEVILRCVPISNHLYFYWYRQILGQKVEFLVSFYNNEISEKSEIFDDQFSVERPDGSNFTLKIRSTKLEDSAMYFCASSNIRGSGANVLTFGAGSRLTVL.

The chain links TRBV6-6 to TRBJ1-2; D gene uncertain. V was cut by 1 base and J by 6 bases, with 12 bases left in between. The CDR3 has 14 residues. Germline V gene lookup returns CDR1 MNHNY and CDR2 SVGAGI (reference sequence). CDR3 loop: CASSYYPGMDGYTF. For the CDR3, the DNA is TGTGCCAGCAGTTACTATCCGGGAATGGATGGCTACACCTTC.

The V and J genes are TRBV4-3 and TRBJ1-2, with no clear D. Germline CDR1 and CDR2: LGHNA and YSLEER. V gave up 1 base and J gave up 0 bases, with 9 bases separating them. The CDR3 has 15 amino acids. For the CDR3, the DNA is TGCGCCAGCAGCCAAGGCTCACTCCCTAACTATGGCTACACCTTC. This encodes CASSQGSLPNYGYTF.

This clone was found a few times. The gene calls are TRBV4-1 and TRBJ2-3; TRBD2 agrees at 12 bases. With 3 bases clipped from V and 2 bases from J, the junction kept 3 bases outside the gene matches. The CDR3 extends over 16 amino acids. CDR1 is MGHRA and CDR2 is YSYEKL in the germline V gene. The CDR3 is CASSHRLAGDTDTQYF. CDR3 nucleotides: TGCGCCAGCAGCCACAGACTAGCGGGGGACACAGATACGCAGTATTTT.

The gene calls are TRBV6-5 and TRBJ1-1; maybe TRBD1 (6 bases). CDR1 MNHEY and CDR2 SVGAGI come from the germline V gene. The CDR3 spans 12 residues. V lost 6 bases and J 4 bases, leaving 9 bases between the germline ends. In DNA, the CDR3 is TGTGCCAGCAGAATACAGGGCACTGAAGCTTTCTTT. This encodes CASRIQGTEAFF.